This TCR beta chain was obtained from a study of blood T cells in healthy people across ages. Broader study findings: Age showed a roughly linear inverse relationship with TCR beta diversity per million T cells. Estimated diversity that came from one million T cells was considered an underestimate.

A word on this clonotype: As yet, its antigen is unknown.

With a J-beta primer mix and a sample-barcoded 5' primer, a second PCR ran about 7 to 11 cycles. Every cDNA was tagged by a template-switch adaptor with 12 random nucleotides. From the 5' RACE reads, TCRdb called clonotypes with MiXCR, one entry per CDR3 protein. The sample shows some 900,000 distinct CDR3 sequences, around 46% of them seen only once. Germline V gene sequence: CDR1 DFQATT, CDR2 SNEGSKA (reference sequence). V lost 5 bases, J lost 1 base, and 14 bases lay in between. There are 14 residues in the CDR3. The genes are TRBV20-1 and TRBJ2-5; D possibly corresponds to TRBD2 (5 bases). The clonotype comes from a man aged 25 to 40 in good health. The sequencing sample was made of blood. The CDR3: CSASPRASQETQYF. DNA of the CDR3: TGCAGTGCTTCCCCGCGGGCTTCCCAAGAGACCCAGTACTTC.